In its sample, the clone carrying this T cell receptor (beta chain) was seen a few times. The record originates from a study of T-cell reconstitution after alpha-beta-depleted transplantation in children. Preparation of the TCRbeta library was carried out with unique molecular identifiers. MiXCR, run by TCRdb on the PCR reads, gives a single entry per CDR3 protein. The sample includes about 360,000 distinct CDR3 sequences, about an eighth seen only once; the top ten take about 3.9%. The CDR3 is 14 residues long. The ends were cut back, 4 bases at V and 6 bases at J, with 15 bases in the middle. CDR1 and CDR2 from the germline V gene are SGHRS and YFSETQ.

V gene TRBV5-1 combines with J gene TRBJ2-3; no clear D. The sequencing used PBMCs, collected from the stem cell graft. The sequence was collected from a human donor who donated a stem cell graft to a child with Fanconi anemia. The CDR3 loop reads CASSPMGVGDTQYF. Written as DNA, the CDR3 is TGCGCCAGCAGCCCAATGGGTGTCGGCGATACGCAGTATTTT.